The present T cell receptor (beta chain) was sequenced within a study of blood T cell repertoires in COVID-19. Across the study: The United States, Italy and Spain were the sources of the acute and convalescent COVID-19 samples. PBMCs, B-cell-depleted T cells, or T cells provided the cDNA or gDNA that made up the material.

The germline CDR1 and CDR2 sequences are SQVTM and ANQGSEA. The CDR3 totals 13 residues. Unmatched junction bases numbered 4, after V lost 5 bases and J lost 5 bases. In the source study's methods: The assay estimated nucleated cells by amplifying reference gene primers. Profiling relied on immunoSEQ multiplex PCR, and the TCRdb table lists in-frame clones only, not all of them. D and trimming come from the DNA, and the V and J calls and clone size come from that table. Here the sample spans about 98,000 clones, approximately 82% being singletons. This clone came up a few times. The specimen sequenced was peripheral blood. The chain links TRBV29-1 to TRBJ2-5, with 11 bases matching TRBD2. The receptor's source is a man aged 55 to 70 with acute or convalescent COVID-19. The DNA of the CDR3 is TGCAGCGTTCTAGCGGGAGGACAGGAGACCCAGTACTTC. Translation: CSVLAGGQETQYF.